Each of the 31 T cell receptor beta chains below was sequenced from the same sample in a study of blood T cell repertoires in COVID-19. Method: immunoSEQ multiplex PCR; TCRdb's copy keeps in-frame clones and lacks some. The table lists under 300,000 clones, 80% to 85% of them singletons. The sample comprised PBMCs or T cells enriched from blood (not recorded which). These receptors were collected from a man in his fifties who had recovered from COVID-19.

This chain connects TRBV11-2 to TRBJ2-5, with D possibly TRBD2 on 6 matching bases. Trimming removed 2 bases at V and 4 bases at J, with 11 bases between. Per the germline V gene, CDR1 is SGHAT and CDR2 is FQNNGV. The CDR3 totals 14 residues. The CDR3 DNA reads as TGTGCCAGCAGCTTAAATCCCGGGGGAGAGACCCAGTACTTC. Translated: CASSLNPGGETQYF.

The chain combines TRBV20-1 with TRBJ2-5; D is uncertain. With 3 bases removed from V and 5 bases from J, the gap between germline ends came to 13 bases. The CDR3 runs to 13 residues. The germline V gene has CDR1 DFQATT and CDR2 SNEGSKA (reference sequence). The CDR3: CSASVPPRETQYF. CDR3 nucleotide sequence: TGCAGTGCTAGTGTCCCCCCGCGCGAGACCCAGTACTTC.

The chain links TRBV27 to TRBJ1-2; no firm D call. The germline gives CDR1 MNHEY, CDR2 SMNVEV (reference sequence). CDR3 size: 15 residues. V shed 6 bases and J shed 0 bases, with 14 bases lying between them. CDR3 DNA sequence: TGTGCCAGCAGATTAGACACAAGCTCTAACTATGGCTACACCTTC. Translation: CASRLDTSSNYGYTF.

V usage is TRBV5-4 and J usage is TRBJ2-7, with 10 bases lining up with TRBD1. CDR1 is SGHNT, CDR2 YYREEE, per germline (reference sequence). J was trimmed by 5 bases and V by 4 bases; bases with no gene match: 9. This CDR3 has 15 amino acids. The CDR3 nucleotides read TGTGCCAGCAGCGAAGGGACAGGGGTTTCCAACGAGCAGTACTTC. Translating gives CASSEGTGVSNEQYF.

This chain links TRBV5-6 with TRBJ2-7, with 8 bases lining up with TRBD1. The junction had 9 bases not matched to a gene; V was cut back by 4 bases and J by 6 bases. This CDR3 is built from 14 residues. Per germline, CDR1 SGHDT and CDR2 YYEEEE. CDR3 sequence (DNA): TGTGCCAGCAGCGTAAGGACAGGGTCATCCGAGCAGTACTTC. Protein sequence: CASSVRTGSSEQYF.

This chain links TRBV19 with TRBJ2-2; D is unclear. The CDR3 consists of 14 residues. V gave up 10 bases and J gave up 0 bases, with 12 bases separating them. Germline loops: CDR1 LNHDA, CDR2 SQIVND (reference sequence). The CDR3: CATRWATNTGELFF. The CDR3 coding sequence is TGTGCCACTCGGTGGGCGACGAACACCGGGGAGCTGTTTTTT.

The genes are TRBV5-4 and TRBJ2-7; tentative D call: TRBD2 (5 bases). Germline V gene lookup returns CDR1 SGHNT and CDR2 YYREEE (reference sequence). Trimming stripped 1 base from V and 7 bases from J, with 18 bases between. The CDR3 loop spans 15 amino acids. The CDR3 DNA follows: TGTGCCAGCAGCTTGTTGTTGGCGGGTCACGGGGAGCAGTACTTC. It is translated as CASSLLLAGHGEQYF.

The V call is TRBV28, the J call TRBJ1-2; 7 bases are shared with TRBD1. Germline CDR1 and CDR2: MDHEN and SYDVKM. The ends lost 8 bases at V and 4 bases at J; junction bases unmatched: 7. The CDR3 runs to 13 residues. The DNA of the CDR3 is TGTGCCAGCGAAGCGCAGGGGGGCTATGGCTACACCTTC. Amino acids: CASEAQGGYGYTF.

The J gene is TRBJ2-1, the V gene TRBV5-1; TRBD1 is a possible D gene (6 bases). The CDR3 loop spans 15 amino acids. Germline CDR1 and CDR2: SGHRS and YFSETQ. V lost 5 bases and J lost 1, with 13 bases in between. The DNA of the CDR3 is TGCGCCAGCAGACCCGGCCAGGGGTCCTACAATGAGCAGTTCTTC. It codes for CASRPGQGSYNEQFF.

V and J are TRBV5-1 and TRBJ1-4, with D perhaps matching TRBD1 (6 bases). The CDR3 covers 14 residues. The V end was cut by 2 bases, the J end by 4 bases, with 9 bases between. The V gene's germline CDR1 is SGHRS and CDR2 YFSETQ. The CDR3 here is CASSFSGDNEKLFF. In nucleotides, the CDR3 is TGCGCCAGCAGCTTTTCAGGGGATAATGAAAAACTGTTTTTT.

The chain joins TRBV27 to TRBJ2-5, with TRBD1 matching 7 bases. Germline values: CDR1 MNHEY, CDR2 SMNVEV (reference sequence). This CDR3 has 14 residues. Germline trimming cut 5 bases from V and 5 bases from J; bases unmatched to any gene: 8. For the CDR3, the DNA is TGTGCCAGCAGTAGACAGGGTGTCCTGGAGACCCAGTACTTC. It specifies CASSRQGVLETQYF.

This chain's CDR3 is CASSRQGAISTEAFF. As DNA, the CDR3 is TGTGCCAGCAGTCGCCAGGGGGCAATTAGTACTGAAGCTTTCTTT. The V call is TRBV2, the J call TRBJ1-1, with 8 bases that match TRBD1. J gave up 5 bases and V 5 bases, and 10 bases lay outside the gene matches. CDR1 is SNHLY, CDR2 FYNNEI, per germline. The CDR3 sequence is 15 residues long.

The V call is TRBV7-6, the J call TRBJ1-1; D is possibly TRBD1 (5 bases). V was pared by 3 bases and J by 1 base, with 12 bases between. The CDR3 is made up of 15 amino acids. CDR1 SGHVS and CDR2 FNYEAQ come from the germline V gene. In nucleotides, the CDR3 is TGTGCCAGCAGCTTTGGGGCAATGGGGAACACTGAAGCTTTCTTT. This sequence encodes CASSFGAMGNTEAFF. Supplemented by reference TRBV7-6 and TRBJ1-1, the full variable domain reads GAGVSQSPRYKVTKRGQDVALRCDPISGHVSLYWYRQALGQGPEFLTYFNYEAQQDKSGLPNDRFSAERPEGSISTLTIQRTEQRDSAMYRCASSFGAMGNTEAFFGQGTRLTVV.

V usage is TRBV28 and J usage is TRBJ1-2; 7 bases map to TRBD1. V lost 4 bases to trimming and J lost 4 bases; unmatched junction nucleotides: 9. This CDR3 region has 15 residues. The germline gives CDR1 MDHEN, CDR2 SYDVKM. CDR3 in DNA: TGTGCCAGCAGTTCCCTACAGGGGTTCGGCTATGGCTACACCTTC. This encodes CASSSLQGFGYGYTF.

V is TRBV9 and J is TRBJ1-2, with 7 positions matching TRBD1. The ends lost 3 bases at V and 5 bases at J; junction bases unmatched: 4. This CDR3 region has 13 residues. Germline values: CDR1 SGDLS, CDR2 YYNGEE. CDR3 region: CASSGGQVYGYTF. CDR3 DNA: TGTGCCAGCAGCGGTGGACAGGTATATGGCTACACCTTC.

The DNA of the CDR3 is TGTGCCAGCAGTTCTATCGGACTCGGCTCCTACGAGCAGTACTTC. Translation: CASSSIGLGSYEQYF. V is TRBV28 and J is TRBJ2-7, with a tentative D call TRBD2 (5 bases). CDR1 and CDR2 from the germline V gene are MDHEN and SYDVKM. V lost 4 bases, J lost 0 bases, and 13 bases lay in between. The CDR3 is 15 residues long.

CDR3 amino acids: CASSLRDRNQPQHF. The CDR3 DNA is TGTGCCAGCAGTTTACGGGACAGAAATCAGCCCCAGCATTTT. The chain carries TRBV28 and TRBJ1-5; 7 bases are a match to TRBD1. With 2 bases clipped from V and 4 bases from J, the junction kept 2 bases outside the gene matches. The germline V gene encodes CDR1 MDHEN and CDR2 SYDVKM. The CDR3 runs 14 residues.

The J gene is TRBJ1-3, the V gene TRBV11-2; D perhaps matches TRBD1 (6 bases). This CDR3 is 15 amino acids long. With 5 bases removed from V and 1 base from J, the gap between germline ends came to 12 bases. From germline, CDR1 is SGHAT and CDR2 FQNNGV. The CDR3 sequence: CASSPPGTSGNTIYF. The CDR3 DNA reads TGTGCCAGCAGCCCACCCGGGACATCTGGAAACACCATATATTTT.

DNA for the CDR3: TGCACCAGCAGCCAAGAGTCGTTTGCGGGGTGCACAGATACGCAGTATTTT. It specifies CTSSQESFAGCTDTQYF. The gene calls are TRBV1 and TRBJ2-3; the DNA was not compared with TRBD2, the D call given in the table. TRBV1 counts as a pseudogene. CDR3 length: 17 residues.

The sample holds a few counts of this clone. The chain employs TRBV2 and TRBJ1-2; a weak D match, TRBD1 (6 bases). V was pared by 7 bases and J by 0 bases, with 18 bases between. The germline V gene encodes CDR1 SNHLY and CDR2 FYNNEI. The CDR3 runs to 16 residues. The CDR3 nucleotides read TGTGCCAGCAATTCCCAGGGGTCCCCCTCTAACTATGGCTACACCTTC. Its protein product is CASNSQGSPSNYGYTF. The variable domain in full, completed from reference TRBV2 and TRBJ1-2, reads EPEVTQTPSHQVTQMGQEVILRCVPISNHLYFYWYRQILGQKVEFLVSFYNNEISEKSEIFDDQFSVERPDGSNFTLKIRSTKLEDSAMYFCASNSQGSPSNYGYTFGSGTRLTVV.

The rearrangement uses TRBV28 and TRBJ2-2; 10 nucleotides match TRBD2. With 6 bases clipped from V and 4 bases from J, the junction kept 14 bases outside the gene matches. The germline V gene has CDR1 MDHEN and CDR2 SYDVKM. The CDR3 covers 18 residues. CDR3 loop: CASRSGGAGGPGTGELFF. The CDR3, as DNA: TGTGCCAGCAGATCGGGAGGAGCGGGAGGGCCCGGCACCGGGGAGCTGTTTTTT.

The V and J genes are TRBV27 and TRBJ2-1, with 10 nucleotides matching TRBD2. J gave up 3 bases and V 7 bases, and 3 bases lay outside the gene matches. This CDR3 has 14 amino acids. Germline CDR1 reads MNHEY; CDR2 reads SMNVEV (reference sequence). This CDR3 is CASTSSGGYNEQFF. The CDR3 DNA reads TGTGCCAGCACCTCTAGCGGGGGCTACAATGAGCAGTTCTTC.

The chain couples TRBV2 to TRBJ2-2; TRBD2 is a possible D gene (7 bases). The germline V gene encodes CDR1 SNHLY and CDR2 FYNNEI. The V end lost 4 bases, the J end lost 4 bases, and 16 bases lay between the germline ends. The CDR3 length is 16 residues. The CDR3 bases are TGTGCCAGCAGTGTACGTGGGGGAGGGGGCACCGGGGAGCTGTTTTTT. It is translated as CASSVRGGGGTGELFF.

The J gene is TRBJ2-3, the V gene TRBV4-1, with D unclear. V lost 0 bases and J lost 0, with 13 bases in between. CDR1 is MGHRA and CDR2 is YSYEKL in the germline V gene. This CDR3 is built from 17 residues. The CDR3 reads CASSQEEGGSSTDTQYF. In DNA form, the CDR3 reads TGCGCCAGCAGCCAAGAAGAAGGCGGATCTAGCACAGATACGCAGTATTTT.

The chain is built from TRBV11-2 and TRBJ1-1; 7 nucleotides align to TRBD1. From germline, CDR1 is SGHAT and CDR2 FQNNGV. V trimming: 3 bases; J trimming: 1 base; junction bases outside the gene matches: 5. The CDR3 covers 15 residues. The CDR3 nucleotides read TGTGCCAGCAGCTTCCAGGGGGTGGGGAACACTGAAGCTTTCTTT. Residues: CASSFQGVGNTEAFF.

The chain joins TRBV6-5 to TRBJ1-6, with 8 bases that match TRBD1. Trimming cost V 6 bases and J 6 bases; bases outside gene matches: 7. CDR1 is MNHEY, CDR2 SVGAGI, per germline. The CDR3 contains 15 residues. The CDR3: CASSLGQGGNSPLHF. CDR3 sequence (DNA): TGTGCCAGCAGCCTCGGACAGGGAGGTAATTCACCCCTCCACTTT.

The chain employs TRBV7-2 and TRBJ2-2; D is perhaps TRBD2 (7 bases). With 1 base removed from V and 0 bases from J, the gap between germline ends came to 12 bases. This CDR3 has 17 residues. The V gene's germline CDR1 is SGHTA and CDR2 FQGNSA. The CDR3 DNA sequence: TGTGCCAGCAGCTTAGGGGAGGGACACTCGAACACCGGGGAGCTGTTTTTT. The encoded protein is CASSLGEGHSNTGELFF.

This clone was counted many times. This chain joins TRBV28 and TRBJ2-7; D ambiguous. CDR1 and CDR2 (germline): MDHEN, SYDVKM. This CDR3 comprises 13 residues. Deletions cut 2 bases from V and 7 bases from J, with 12 bases between. CDR3 region: CASSLPPGWEQYF. DNA of the CDR3: TGTGCCAGCAGTTTACCGCCCGGGTGGGAGCAGTACTTC.

In this sample, this clone turned up a few times. The chain is built from TRBV3-1 (or the pseudogene TRBV3-2) and TRBJ2-5, with TRBD2 matching over 11 bases. Trimming cost V 4 bases and J 5 bases; bases outside gene matches: 9. Looked up from germline, CDR1 is LGHDT and CDR2 is YNNKEL (reference sequence). The CDR3 has 16 amino acids. The CDR3 reads CASSRSGGGPRETQYF. CDR3 DNA: TGTGCCAGCAGCCGTAGCGGGGGGGGTCCTCGGGAGACCCAGTACTTC.

CDR3 DNA sequence: TGCGCCAGCAGCTTGGCATCGGGGATTCGCCAAGAGACCCAGTACTTC. As protein: CASSLASGIRQETQYF. The V call is TRBV5-1, the J call TRBJ2-5; D possibly corresponds to TRBD2 (5 bases). The CDR3 extends over 16 amino acids. Trimming stripped 0 bases from V and 1 base from J, with 13 bases between. CDR1 is SGHRS and CDR2 is YFSETQ in the germline V gene.

This chain joins TRBV4-1 and TRBJ1-5; D is unresolved. The length of the CDR3 is 16 residues. CDR1 is MGHRA and CDR2 is YSYEKL in the germline V gene. With 0 bases removed from V and 5 bases from J, the gap between germline ends came to 14 bases. The CDR3 region is CASSQEESWEDQPQHF. The CDR3 DNA reads as TGCGCCAGCAGCCAAGAAGAAAGCTGGGAGGATCAGCCCCAGCATTTT.